A selection of T cell receptor beta chains follows, all from one sample in a study of beta chain features in type 1 diabetes. Method: immunoSEQ multiplex PCR; TCRdb's copy keeps in-frame clones and lacks some. The sample yields around 140,000 clones, around 8.8% seen once. Sequencing used central memory CD4+ T cells from blood. These TCRs come from a man aged 25-45 years with type 1 diabetes. Each CDR3 is given with its conserved first and last residue. The order of the fields is V gene, clone size, D gene, J gene, CDR3 protein, CDR3 DNA. D genes are given only for firm matches. For some rows the clone size is stated as once, few or many, or as a class when expanded; others skip it.

TRBV2	few	.	TRBJ2-7	CASSSTGSPYEQYF	TGTGCCAGCAGTTCTACCGGGAGTCCCTACGAGCAGTACTTC
TRBV19	.	TRBD1	TRBJ2-4	CASSLRWTGGNIQYF	TGTGCCAGTAGTCTCCGGTGGACAGGGGGGAACATTCAGTACTTC
TRBV9	.	TRBD1	TRBJ2-1	CASSFTRGNEQFF	TGTGCCAGCAGCTTCACCAGGGGGAATGAGCAGTTCTTC
TRBV15	few	TRBD1	TRBJ1-1	CATSRDRGWAEAFF	TGTGCCACCAGCAGGGACAGGGGATGGGCTGAAGCTTTCTTT
TRBV18	.	TRBD2	TRBJ2-1	CASSPGSGGEGEQFF	TGTGCCAGCTCACCGGGAAGCGGGGGGGAAGGAGAGCAGTTCTTC
TRBV30	.	TRBD1	TRBJ2-3	CAWSLGQQTDTQYF	TGTGCCTGGAGTCTGGGACAGCAGACAGATACGCAGTATTTT
TRBV29-1	few	.	TRBJ2-2	CSVVDSSWGRNTGELFF	TGCAGCGTTGTCGACTCTTCGTGGGGGCGGAACACCGGGGAGCTGTTTTTT
TRBV19	.	TRBD1	TRBJ1-5	CASSRRRGGRQPQHF	TGTGCCAGTAGTCGGCGGCGAGGGGGCAGGCAGCCCCAGCATTTT
TRBV7-2	few	.	TRBJ1-2	CASEGGNGYTF	TGTGCCAGCGAGGGGGGGAATGGCTACACCTTC
TRBV5-1	few	TRBD1	TRBJ2-5	CASSFIQGDQETQYF	TGCGCCAGCAGCTTCATTCAGGGGGACCAAGAGACCCAGTACTTC
TRBV28	.	.	TRBJ2-5	CASTPATPGSETQYF	TGTGCCAGCACCCCGGCGACGCCAGGCTCAGAGACCCAGTACTTC
TRBV5-6	few	TRBD1	TRBJ2-7	CASSTTGVYEQYF	TGTGCCAGCAGCACGACAGGGGTATACGAGCAGTACTTC
TRBV29-1	few	TRBD2	TRBJ2-1	CSVPTSGTSGADEQFF	TGCAGCGTCCCCACCTCCGGGACTAGCGGGGCCGATGAGCAGTTCTTC
TRBV12-2	.	.	TRBJ1-4	CASRLKRELFF	TGTGCAAGTCGCTTAAAGAGGGAACTGTTTTTT
TRBV7-3	few	.	TRBJ1-2	CASSPSGEDYGYTF	TGTGCCAGCAGCCCCTCCGGGGAGGACTATGGCTACACCTTC
TRBV7-8	few	.	TRBJ2-7	CASSSRENEQYF	TGTGCCAGCAGCTCCAGGGAAAACGAGCAGTACTTC
TRBV18	few	TRBD1	TRBJ2-5	CASTAQGDQYF	TGTGCCAGCACCGCCCAGGGGGACCAGTACTTC
TRBV11-3	few	.	TRBJ2-2	CASSLVAGVTGELFF	TGTGCCAGCAGCTTAGTAGCAGGGGTGACCGGGGAGCTGTTTTTT
TRBV5-1	.	.	TRBJ2-1	CASSLAEDEQFF	TGCGCCAGCAGCTTGGCCGAGGATGAGCAGTTCTTC
TRBV4-3	few	TRBD1	TRBJ2-2	CASSTGQGTGELFF	TGCGCCAGCAGCACCGGACAGGGAACAGGGGAGCTGTTTTTT
TRBV5-1	few	.	TRBJ2-1	CASSPGVRLDEQFF	TGCGCCAGCAGCCCCGGAGTGAGGTTGGATGAGCAGTTCTTC
TRBV15	many	.	TRBJ2-1	CAASSYNEQFF	TGTGCCGCGAGCTCCTACAATGAGCAGTTCTTC
TRBV7-2	few	TRBD1	TRBJ2-5	CASRTGGLQETQYF	TGTGCCAGCAGAACAGGGGGCCTCCAGGAGACCCAGTACTTC
TRBV9	few	TRBD2	TRBJ2-1	CASSPGGTSGGDEQFF	TGTGCCAGCAGCCCTGGGGGAACTAGCGGGGGCGATGAGCAGTTCTTC
TRBV6-5	.	TRBD1	TRBJ2-7	CASRATGGTEYF	TGTGCCAGCAGGGCTACAGGGGGAACGGAGTACTTC
TRBV4-2	few	.	TRBJ1-1	CASSQETGRLNTEAFF	TGTGCCAGCAGCCAAGAGACAGGACGGTTGAACACTGAAGCTTTCTTT
TRBV18	few	TRBD1	TRBJ2-7	CASSTGQSTYEQYF	TGTGCCAGCTCAACGGGACAGTCCACCTACGAGCAGTACTTC
TRBV28	.	.	TRBJ2-3	CASNRRGRGDTQYF	TGTGCCAGCAACCGTAGAGGGCGGGGTGATACGCAGTATTTT
TRBV6-5	few	TRBD2	TRBJ2-3	CASTTGGGDTQYF	TGTGCCAGCACGACGGGGGGGGGAGATACGCAGTATTTT
TRBV5-1	few	TRBD2	TRBJ2-3	CASSSGTSGYTDTQYF	TGCGCCAGCAGCTCCGGGACTAGCGGATACACAGATACGCAGTATTTT
TRBV2	.	.	TRBJ1-6	CASSFRVPYNSPLHF	TGTGCCAGCAGTTTCAGGGTCCCCTATAATTCACCCCTCCACTTT
TRBV5-1	few	TRBD1	TRBJ2-7	CASSLEGQEGVQYF	TGCGCCAGCAGCTTGGAGGGACAGGAGGGGGTGCAGTACTTC
TRBV6-4	few	.	TRBJ1-6	CASSDYPGSPLHF	TGTGCCAGCAGTGACTATCCAGGCTCACCCCTCCACTTT
TRBV27	few	.	TRBJ1-6	CASSFSPVSPLHF	TGTGCCAGCAGTTTCTCCCCGGTTTCACCCCTCCACTTT
TRBV30	few	.	TRBJ1-5	CAWSVRLYRERWSNQPQHF	TGTGCCTGGAGTGTCCGTTTATACAGGGAGAGGTGGAGCAATCAGCCCCAGCATTTT
TRBV20-1	.	.	TRBJ1-1	CSAAMNTEAFF	TGCAGTGCTGCTATGAACACTGAAGCTTTCTTT
TRBV7-9	few	.	TRBJ1-6	CASAPRSSPLHF	TGTGCCAGCGCGCCCCGATCCTCACCCCTCCACTTT
TRBV2	.	.	TRBJ1-4	CASSAGGGEKLFF	TGTGCCAGCAGCGCGGGAGGGGGAGAAAAACTGTTTTTT
TRBV7-3	.	.	TRBJ2-3	CASSPGLERTDTQYF	TGTGCCAGCAGCCCTGGACTGGAACGCACAGATACGCAGTATTTT
TRBV7-2	few	.	TRBJ1-2	CASGETYGYTF	TGTGCCAGCGGAGAAACATATGGCTACACCTTC
TRBV19	few	TRBD2	TRBJ2-1	CASSPNGGRLDEQFF	TGTGCCAGTAGTCCAAACGGGGGGAGGCTAGATGAGCAGTTCTTC
TRBV28	many	.	TRBJ2-7	CASTSGSFEQYF	TGTGCCAGCACCTCGGGTAGTTTCGAGCAGTACTTC